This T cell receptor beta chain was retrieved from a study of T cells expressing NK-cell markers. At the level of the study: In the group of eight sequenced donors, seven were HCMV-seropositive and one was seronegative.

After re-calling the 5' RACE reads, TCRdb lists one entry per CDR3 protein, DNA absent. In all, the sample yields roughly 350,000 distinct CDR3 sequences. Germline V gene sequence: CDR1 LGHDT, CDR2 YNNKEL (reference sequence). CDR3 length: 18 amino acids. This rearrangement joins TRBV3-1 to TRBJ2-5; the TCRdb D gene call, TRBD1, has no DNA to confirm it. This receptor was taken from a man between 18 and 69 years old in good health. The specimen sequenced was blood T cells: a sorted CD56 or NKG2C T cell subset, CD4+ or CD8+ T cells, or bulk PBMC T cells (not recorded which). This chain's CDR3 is CASSQGSLTGTGVETQYF.